The 17 T cell receptor beta chains given below trace back to one sample, sequenced in a study of blood T cell repertoires in COVID-19. Sequenced by immunoSEQ multiplex PCR; TCRdb stores in-frame clones only, minus some. In the table there are 110,000 to 150,000 clones, approximately 80% of which are singletons. Sequenced input: peripheral blood. All receptors derive from a woman over 75 with acute or convalescent COVID-19.

This clone was detected a few times. V and J are TRBV7-9 and TRBJ2-1, with TRBD2 as a possible D gene (6 bases). The CDR3 consists of 15 residues. CDR1 and CDR2 from the germline V gene are SEHNR and FQNEAQ (reference sequence). V lost 1 base to trimming and J lost 4 bases, with 11 bases between them. In nucleotides, the CDR3 is TGTGCCAGCAGCTTAGAGGAGGGACCATACAATGAGCAGTTCTTC. Protein product: CASSLEEGPYNEQFF.

This clone was counted a few times. V gene TRBV14 combines with J gene TRBJ2-7; 8 bases are a match to TRBD1. Germline V gene data show CDR1 as SGHDN and CDR2 as FVKESK. V shed 4 bases and J 2 bases; nucleotides not matched to a gene: 7. There are 15 residues in the CDR3. In nucleotides, the CDR3 is TGTGCCAGCAGCCCCCAAGGACAGGGCGCCTACGAGCAGTACTTC. Translating it yields CASSPQGQGAYEQYF.

The chain uses TRBV6-6 and TRBJ1-6; D gene unclear. Germline CDR1 reads MNHNY; CDR2 reads SVGAGI (reference sequence). The CDR3 has 16 residues. Trimming pared 2 bases from V and 7 bases from J, leaving 15 bases between. CDR3 sequence reads: CASSYPTGRVNSPLHF. The CDR3 bases are TGTGCCAGCAGTTACCCGACCGGGAGGGTGAATTCACCCCTCCACTTT.

The CDR3 here is CASSHPPRQGRTYEQYF. Written as DNA, the CDR3 is TGCGCCAGCAGCCATCCCCCCCGACAGGGTAGAACCTACGAGCAGTACTTC. The chain joins TRBV4-1 to TRBJ2-7; 7 bases align to TRBD1. The germline gives CDR1 MGHRA, CDR2 YSYEKL. The CDR3 totals 17 residues. The V gene end was trimmed by 3 bases and the J gene end by 2 bases; junction bases not matched to a gene: 13.

V usage is TRBV5-1 and J usage is TRBJ1-5; D might be TRBD1 (6 bases). Trimming left V 4 bases short and J 5 bases short, with 16 bases between. This CDR3 contains 15 residues. Germline CDR1 reads SGHRS; CDR2 reads YFSETQ. The CDR3 DNA reads TGCGCCAGCAGCCCCCTCCCGGCAGGGGATCAGCCCCAGCATTTT. This encodes CASSPLPAGDQPQHF.

The rearrangement links TRBV30 to TRBJ1-5; the match to TRBD1 covers 8 bases. The germline CDR1 and CDR2 sequences are GTSNPN and SVGIG (reference sequence). The V and J ends lost 7 bases and 0 bases, in that order; junction bases with no gene match: 17. This CDR3 region has 18 residues. CDR3 nucleotide sequence: TGTGCCTCAAGTCTAGGACAGGGCCCTTTTGGTAGCAATCAGCCCCAGCATTTT. It encodes CASSLGQGPFGSNQPQHF.

The gene calls are TRBV10-1 and TRBJ1-2, with a weak D call TRBD1 (5 bases). With 3 bases removed from V and 8 bases from J, the gap between germline ends came to 13 bases. Germline V gene lookup returns CDR1 WNHNN and CDR2 SYGVQD (reference sequence). The CDR3 loop spans 13 amino acids. This CDR3 reads CASSDRGITGYTF. The CDR3 nucleotides read TGCGCCAGCAGTGATCGGGGGATCACGGGCTACACCTTC.

The chain uses TRBV27 and TRBJ1-1; D not resolved. V was pared by 6 bases and J by 0 bases, with 17 bases between. Germline-derived CDR1 and CDR2 are MNHEY and SMNVEV (reference sequence). This CDR3 has 16 residues. The CDR3 nucleotides read TGTGCCAGCAGATCGGCAGGAGGCCTTTTGAACACTGAAGCTTTCTTT. It yields the protein CASRSAGGLLNTEAFF.

This chain joins TRBV29-1 and TRBJ2-3; possibly TRBD2 for D (6 bases). The germline CDR1 and CDR2 sequences are SQVTM and ANQGSEA. This CDR3 has 13 residues. V was clipped by 7 bases and J by 6 bases, with 17 bases between them. CDR3: CSAFPGVGDTQYF. The CDR3 DNA is TGCAGCGCCTTCCCGGGGGTTGGGGATACGCAGTATTTT.

The chain links TRBV2 to TRBJ2-1, with 11 bases identical to TRBD2. Germline V gives CDR1 SNHLY, CDR2 FYNNEI. V trimming: 5 bases; J trimming: 5 bases; junction bases outside the gene matches: 8. The CDR3 consists of 16 residues. The CDR3 spells CASSLTSGGMDNEQFF. The DNA for the CDR3 is TGTGCCAGCAGTCTTACTAGCGGGGGAATGGACAATGAGCAGTTCTTC. The full variable domain, in which reference TRBV2 and TRBJ2-1 provide the parts outside the CDR3, is EPEVTQTPSHQVTQMGQEVILRCVPISNHLYFYWYRQILGQKVEFLVSFYNNEISEKSEIFDDQFSVERPDGSNFTLKIRSTKLEDSAMYFCASSLTSGGMDNEQFFGPGTRLTVL.

The V and J genes are TRBV7-7 and TRBJ2-7, with TRBD1 matching 8 bases. The CDR3 is 13 residues long. Germline V gene data show CDR1 as SSHAT and CDR2 as FNYEAQ (reference sequence). V trimming: 5 bases; J trimming: 4 bases; junction bases outside the gene matches: 4. Here the CDR3 DNA reads TGTGCCAGCAGCCAAGACAGGGGATACGAGCAGTACTTC. Amino acids: CASSQDRGYEQYF.

The rearrangement uses TRBV6-2 or TRBV6-3 and TRBJ2-7, with D maybe TRBD1 (6 bases). From germline, CDR1 is MNHEY and CDR2 SVGEGT. The CDR3 loop spans 14 amino acids. The ends were cut back, 1 base at V and 2 bases at J, with 9 bases in the middle. The chain's CDR3 is CASSYLGQPYEQYF. The CDR3 DNA sequence: TGTGCCAGCAGTTACTTGGGACAACCCTACGAGCAGTACTTC.

This rearrangement joins TRBV6-5 to TRBJ1-5; no clear D gene. Between the trimmed V and J ends, which lost 6 bases and 0 bases, there was a span of 3 bases. The CDR3 covers 12 residues. Germline-derived CDR1 and CDR2 are MNHEY and SVGAGI. The CDR3 protein is CASSGSNQPQHF. In DNA, the CDR3 is TGTGCCAGCAGCGGTAGCAATCAGCCCCAGCATTTT.

The chain uses TRBV19 and TRBJ1-2; maybe TRBD1 (6 bases). Trimming cost V 4 bases and J 8 bases, with 14 bases left between them. This CDR3 spans 13 amino acids. Germline loops: CDR1 LNHDA, CDR2 SQIVND (reference sequence). Here the CDR3 reads CASSTRTESGYTF. CDR3 sequence (DNA): TGTGCCAGTAGTACCCGGACAGAAAGCGGCTACACCTTC. Variable domain in full (rest from reference TRBV19 and TRBJ1-2): DGGITQSPKYLFRKEGQNVTLSCEQNLNHDAMYWYRQDPGQGLRLIYYSQIVNDFQKGDIAEGYSVSREKKESFPLTVTSAQKNPTAFYLCASSTRTESGYTFGSGTRLTVV.

The chain is built from TRBV6-5 and TRBJ1-6; 10 nucleotides line up with TRBD1. Unmatched junction bases numbered 12, after V lost 10 bases and J lost 9 bases. CDR1 and CDR2 from the germline V gene are MNHEY and SVGAGI. This CDR3 spans 15 amino acids. The CDR3 sequence is CATSDRGSVSSPLHF. The CDR3 DNA reads TGTGCCACCTCGGACAGGGGGTCGGTTTCTTCACCCCTCCACTTT.

The chain couples TRBV11-2 to TRBJ1-1; 7 bases match TRBD1. CDR3 length: 12 amino acids. The J segment lost 8 bases and the V segment lost 4 bases, leaving 4 bases of the junction unmatched. The germline gives CDR1 SGHAT, CDR2 FQNNGV. The CDR3 nucleotides read TGTGCCAGCAGCTCAGGGGGGAGGGAAGCTTTCTTT. Amino acids: CASSSGGREAFF.

The chain combines TRBV25-1 with TRBJ1-4; weak D call: TRBD1 (5 bases). Germline assignment: CDR1 MGHDK and CDR2 SYGVNS. V was clipped by 5 bases and J by 3 bases, with 13 bases between them. This CDR3 comprises 15 residues. DNA of the CDR3: TGTGCCAGCAGTTCGGGAGGGGCCGCTAATGAAAAACTGTTTTTT. Amino acid sequence: CASSSGGAANEKLFF.